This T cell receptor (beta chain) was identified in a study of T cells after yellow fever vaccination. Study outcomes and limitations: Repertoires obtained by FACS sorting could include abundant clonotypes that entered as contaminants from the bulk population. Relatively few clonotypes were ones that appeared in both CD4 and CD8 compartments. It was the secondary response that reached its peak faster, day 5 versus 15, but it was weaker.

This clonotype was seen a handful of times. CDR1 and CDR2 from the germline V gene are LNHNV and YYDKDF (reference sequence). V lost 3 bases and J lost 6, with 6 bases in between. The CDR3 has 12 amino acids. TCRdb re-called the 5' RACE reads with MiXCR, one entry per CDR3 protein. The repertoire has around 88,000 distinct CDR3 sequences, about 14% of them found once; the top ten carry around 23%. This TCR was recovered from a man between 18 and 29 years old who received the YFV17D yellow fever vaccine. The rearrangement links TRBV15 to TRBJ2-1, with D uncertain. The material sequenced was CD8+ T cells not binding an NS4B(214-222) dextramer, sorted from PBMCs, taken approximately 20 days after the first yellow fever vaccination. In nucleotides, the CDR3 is TGTGCCACCAGCAGCTTATCCAATGAGCAGTTCTTC. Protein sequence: CATSSLSNEQFF.